This T cell receptor (beta chain) was captured by sequencing in a study of cytomegalovirus exposure and HLA in healthy donors. On the study more broadly: A previous analysis identified 90 million to 140 million unique TCR beta sequences derived from around 200 million T cells.

Per germline, CDR1 ENHRY and CDR2 SYGVKD. The CDR3 is 13 residues long. Trimming took 7 bases from V and 4 from J, leaving 13 bases between them. Notes on this clone: Its antigen is not identified.

The PCR made use of 60 Vbeta and 13 Jbeta primers. Repertoires were generated with immunoSEQ multiplex PCR, while TCRdb's copy carries only in-frame clones and drops some. The sample contains about 130,000 clones, 73% of which appear only once. Notes on the study in general: Later analysis placed DRB1 highest and HLA-C lowest in TCR association rates, which differed by HLA locus. In all likelihood, a cluster of highly shared sequence variants was a sequencing artifact. As a later analysis showed, a missense DCLRE1C variant was linked to trimming of TCR beta V- and J-genes.

The sequence derives from a man in his fifties or sixties in good health and CMV-seropositive. The chain uses TRBV10-3 and TRBJ1-1; D is undetermined. The sequencing input was PBMCs. CDR3: CAINGDRGTEAFF. Written as DNA, the CDR3 is TGTGCCATCAACGGGGATCGGGGCACTGAAGCTTTCTTT.